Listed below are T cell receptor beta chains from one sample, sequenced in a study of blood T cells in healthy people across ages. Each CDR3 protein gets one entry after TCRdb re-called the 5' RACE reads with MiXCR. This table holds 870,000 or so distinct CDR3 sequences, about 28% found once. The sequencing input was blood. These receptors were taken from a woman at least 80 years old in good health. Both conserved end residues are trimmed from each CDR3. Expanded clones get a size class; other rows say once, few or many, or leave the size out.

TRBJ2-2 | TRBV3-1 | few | ASSLWTGGITGELF
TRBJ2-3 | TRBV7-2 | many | ASSFRLAASTDTQY
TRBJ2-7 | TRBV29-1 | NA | SVGLAGKNEQY
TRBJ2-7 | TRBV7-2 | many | ASSRGDGSYEQY
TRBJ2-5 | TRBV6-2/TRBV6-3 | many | ASTRAGVETQY
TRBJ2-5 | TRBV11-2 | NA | ASSLAWGPGETQY
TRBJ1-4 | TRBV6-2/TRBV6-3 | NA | ASSSGGVSEKLF
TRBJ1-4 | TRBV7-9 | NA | ASSLGKDEKLF
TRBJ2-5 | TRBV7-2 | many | ASSPIFETQY
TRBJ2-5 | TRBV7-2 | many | ASSRFGQAETQY
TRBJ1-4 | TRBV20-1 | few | SARVTGTNEKLF
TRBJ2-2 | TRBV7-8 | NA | ASSGTYGELF
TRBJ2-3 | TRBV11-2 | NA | ASSLKIPGGAYTQY
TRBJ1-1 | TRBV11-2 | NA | ASTLQGGVTEAF
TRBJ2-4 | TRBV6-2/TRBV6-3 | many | ASYAVAKNIQY
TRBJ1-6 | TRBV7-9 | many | ASSLGGSRSPLH
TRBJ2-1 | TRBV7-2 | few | ASSLVSAGGRDVSEQF
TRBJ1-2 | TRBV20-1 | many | SAPGGAVYGYT
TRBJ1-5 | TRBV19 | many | ASSIGQFNQPQH
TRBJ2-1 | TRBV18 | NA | ASSPGQGNHEQF
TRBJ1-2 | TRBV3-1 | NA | ASSPGQPPSYT
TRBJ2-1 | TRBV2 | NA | ASSGRGQGEQF
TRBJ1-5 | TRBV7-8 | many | ASSSDSRGQPQH
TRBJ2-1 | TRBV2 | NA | ASIGGPSYNEQF
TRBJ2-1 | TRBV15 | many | ATSRDRASVTYNEQF
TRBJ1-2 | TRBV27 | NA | ASSLQPNYGYT
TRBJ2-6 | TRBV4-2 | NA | ASSQDEGSGANALT
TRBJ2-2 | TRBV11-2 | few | ASSTNQGAGELF
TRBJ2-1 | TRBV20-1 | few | SAAQTSGGAYEQF
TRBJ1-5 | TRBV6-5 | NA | ASSPGRRNQPQH
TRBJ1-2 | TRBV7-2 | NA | AGSRQGDGYT
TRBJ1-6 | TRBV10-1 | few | ASSDLRLGTGVMTLH
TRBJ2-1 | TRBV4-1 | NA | ASSQEGNEQF
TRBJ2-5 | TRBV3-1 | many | ASSQPGGRKTQY
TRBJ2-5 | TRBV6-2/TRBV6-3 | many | ASSYPPSRPSQETQY
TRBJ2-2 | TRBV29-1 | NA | SVWDFNTGELF
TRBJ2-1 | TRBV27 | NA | ASSPGQGANNEQF
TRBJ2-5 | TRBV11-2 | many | ASSLDMETLDETQY
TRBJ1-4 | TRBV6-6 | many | ASKAGSNEKLF
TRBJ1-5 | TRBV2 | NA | ASSSGTMGNQPQH
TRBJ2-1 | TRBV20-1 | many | SARGSSGGAFREQF
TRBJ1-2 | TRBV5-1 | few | ASSLTAAHGHT
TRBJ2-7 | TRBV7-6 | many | ASSLRGGSDEQY
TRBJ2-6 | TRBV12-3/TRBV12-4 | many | ASSPTAAAGANVLT
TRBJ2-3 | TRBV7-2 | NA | ASSLFRGADTQY
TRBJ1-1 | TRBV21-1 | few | ASSKGVQGSNTEAF
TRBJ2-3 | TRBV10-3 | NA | AIKDGQGSDTQY
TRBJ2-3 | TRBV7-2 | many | ASSLVGGTSGGKIDTQY
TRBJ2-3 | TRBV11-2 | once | ASSLMTGARSHTRY
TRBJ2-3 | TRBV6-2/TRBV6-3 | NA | ASSLRTGQRVLGTDTQY
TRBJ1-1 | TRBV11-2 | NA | ASSTTGGGTEAF
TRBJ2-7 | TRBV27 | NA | ASSFQVSYEQY
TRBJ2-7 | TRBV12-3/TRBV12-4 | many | ASSPGLPALSYEQY